This T cell receptor (beta chain) was obtained from a study of blood T cell repertoires in COVID-19. Across the whole study: Material from acute and convalescent COVID-19 was sourced from the United States, Italy and Spain.

The CDR3 extends over 15 amino acids. Unmatched junction bases numbered 7, after V lost 3 bases and J lost 4 bases. CDR1 is SGDLS and CDR2 is YYNGEE in the germline V gene. Some clones are missing from TCRdb's copy, which holds only in-frame ones; the method was immunoSEQ multiplex PCR. The sample includes some 270,000 clones, 85% to 95% of them seen just once. Individuals drawn from around 24 US areas were roughly 18 to 89 years old. Clinical history reported by participants formed the basis on which cohorts were assigned. The clonotype was recovered from a man in his forties who had been exposed to COVID-19. The chain combines TRBV9 with TRBJ2-7; TRBD1 matches 10 bases. Sequencing was performed on PBMCs or T cells enriched from blood (not recorded which). The CDR3 nucleotides read TGTGCCAGCAGCGCTTCGGGGGACAGGGGTTACGAGCAGTACTTC. It specifies CASSASGDRGYEQYF.